Below, 31 T cell receptor beta chains from the same sample are listed, as sequenced in a study of regulatory T cells in long-lasting Graves disease. Construction of the TCR beta libraries employed iRepertoire HTBI primers in conjunction with Arm-PCR of CDR3 regions. One entry per CDR3 protein results from TCRdb running MiXCR on the multiplex PCR reads. Of under 400,000 distinct CDR3 sequences in the sample, roughly a sixth were seen once. Time point in this sample: newly diagnosed GD, antithyroid drugs for less than 3 months. Making the TCR library involved RNA that had been extracted from PBMCs. This sample was also put to use in a study of T cells in Graves' hyperthyroidism and ophthalmopathy.

The specimen was peripheral blood mononuclear cells (PBMCs), collected at new diagnosis, from a patient treated with antithyroid drugs. Receptors were obtained from a man aged 35 to 55 with Graves disease.

At least ten counts were recorded for this clonotype. The rearrangement joins TRBV20-1 to TRBJ2-1; no clear D gene. In germline, CDR1 is DFQATT, CDR2 SNEGSKA (reference sequence). The length of the CDR3 is 14 residues. V gave up 4 bases and J gave up 0 bases, with 10 bases separating them. The CDR3 loop is CSATGRSSYNEQFF. The DNA of the CDR3 is TGCAGTGCTACGGGCCGTAGCTCCTACAATGAGCAGTTCTTC.

This clonotype has at least ten counts. V usage is TRBV5-1 and J usage is TRBJ2-3; D is ambiguous. The CDR3 covers 12 residues. Trimming removed 2 bases from V and 4 bases from J, with 5 bases in between. Germline values: CDR1 SGHRS, CDR2 YFSETQ. The CDR3 here is CASSFGADTQYF. The CDR3 DNA sequence: TGCGCCAGCAGCTTCGGTGCAGATACGCAGTATTTT.

This clonotype was observed at least ten times. This chain uses TRBV2 with TRBJ1-6; 8 bases line up with TRBD1. This CDR3 is built from 16 residues. The trim removed 6 bases at V and 4 bases at J, leaving 8 bases unmatched. Germline V gives CDR1 SNHLY, CDR2 FYNNEI. This CDR3 reads CASSLAGGEYNSPLHF. The CDR3 coding sequence is TGTGCCAGCAGCCTCGCAGGGGGCGAGTATAATTCACCCCTCCACTTT.

This clonotype was seen ten or more times. The gene calls are TRBV28 and TRBJ2-1, with TRBD2 matching 8 bases. The V segment lost 4 bases and the J segment 4 bases; nucleotides outside the gene matches: 9. The V gene's germline CDR1 is MDHEN and CDR2 SYDVKM. This CDR3 has 16 amino acids. The CDR3 DNA reads as TGTGCCAGCAGTTCCCCCACGGGACTAGGATACAATGAGCAGTTCTTC. Its protein product is CASSSPTGLGYNEQFF.

The sample holds many counts of this clonotype. This chain connects TRBV11-3 to TRBJ2-7, with D possibly matching TRBD1 (6 bases). From germline, CDR1 is SGHNT and CDR2 YENEEA. The V gene lost 5 bases and the J gene lost 5 bases, with 19 bases spanning the gap. CDR3 size: 15 residues. For the CDR3, the DNA is TGTGCCAGCAGCCCTAGAGGTTCACAGGGCGACGAGCAGTACTTC. Residues: CASSPRGSQGDEQYF. The whole variable domain, filled in from reference TRBV11-3 and TRBJ2-7, reads EAGVVQSPRYKIIEKKQPVAFWCNPISGHNTLYWYLQNLGQGPELLIRYENEEAVDDSQLPKDRFSAERLKGVDSTLKIQPAELGDSAVYLCASSPRGSQGDEQYFGPGTRLTVT.

This clonotype was recorded many times. The rearrangement joins TRBV2 to TRBJ2-3, with 10 positions matching TRBD2. The V gene end was trimmed by 8 bases and the J gene end by 1 base; junction bases not matched to a gene: 9. The CDR3 runs 16 residues. Germline V gives CDR1 SNHLY, CDR2 FYNNEI. CDR3: CASRDASGGGTDTQYF. The CDR3 region has the DNA TGTGCCAGCCGGGATGCTAGCGGGGGCGGCACAGATACGCAGTATTTT.

This clonotype was seen many times. The rearrangement uses TRBV28 and TRBJ2-1; 7 bases line up with TRBD2. The CDR3 has 16 amino acids. V lost 5 bases and J lost 0; bases outside the gene matches: 7. Germline-derived CDR1 and CDR2 are MDHEN and SYDVKM. CDR3 residues: CASSRGGGSSYNEQFF. CDR3 in DNA: TGTGCCAGCAGTAGGGGCGGGGGAAGCTCCTACAATGAGCAGTTCTTC.

V is TRBV5-1 and J is TRBJ2-7, with D possibly TRBD2 on 6 matching bases. The CDR3 is 15 residues long. Germline assignment: CDR1 SGHRS and CDR2 YFSETQ. V was pared by 0 bases and J by 3 bases, with 13 bases between. CDR3 coding DNA: TGCGCCAGCAGCTTGGCCGGGGGAACCAACTACGAGCAGTACTTC. Residues: CASSLAGGTNYEQYF.

V gene TRBV10-1 combines with J gene TRBJ1-4; 7 bases line up with TRBD1. Germline trimming cut 7 bases from V and 7 bases from J; bases unmatched to any gene: 18. The CDR3 runs 17 residues. Per the germline V gene, CDR1 is WNHNN and CDR2 is SYGVQD (reference sequence). The CDR3 DNA reads as TGCGCCAGCACCAGGGGGGCACGACTGGTCTGGGGTGAAAAACTGTTTTTT. Its translation is CASTRGARLVWGEKLFF.

This clonotype came up many times. The chain combines TRBV18 with TRBJ2-3; D gene unclear. Germline values: CDR1 KGHSH, CDR2 LQKENI. The CDR3 sequence is 14 residues long. With 3 bases removed from V and 0 bases from J, the gap between germline ends came to 7 bases. In DNA form, the CDR3 reads TGTGCCAGCTCACCTCGGGCGAGCACAGATACGCAGTATTTT. This codes for CASSPRASTDTQYF.

This clonotype was found many times. The CDR3 protein is CASSPPGQVPYEQYF. CDR3 nucleotide sequence: TGTGCCAGCTCACCACCGGGACAGGTGCCCTACGAGCAGTACTTC. The rearrangement uses TRBV18 and TRBJ2-7, with 8 bases fitting TRBD1. This CDR3 has 15 residues. Germline CDR1 is KGHSH and CDR2 is LQKENI. V dropped 0 bases and J dropped 2; count of bases not matched to a gene: 3.

J is TRBJ1-1 and V is TRBV27, with 8 bases aligning to TRBD1. V lost 8 bases and J lost 5; bases outside the gene matches: 10. CDR3 length: 14 residues. Per germline, CDR1 MNHEY and CDR2 SMNVEV (reference sequence). In nucleotides, the CDR3 is TGTGCCAGCTCTGGGGGCAGGGGGCGAACTGAAGCTTTCTTT. Amino acids: CASSGGRGRTEAFF.

The chain joins TRBV6-1 to TRBJ2-1; 10 nucleotides line up with TRBD2. V gave up 4 bases and J gave up 6 bases; unmatched junction bases: 9. Germline V gene data show CDR1 as MNHNS and CDR2 as SASEGT. This CDR3 spans 16 amino acids. The CDR3 nucleotides are TGTGCCAGCAGTGGGCAAGCGGGGGGGCCTGGCAATGAGCAGTTCTTC. Amino acid sequence: CASSGQAGGPGNEQFF.

This clonotype appeared many times. CDR3 region: CASSLQGRKNTEAFF. In DNA form, the CDR3 reads TGCGCCAGCAGCTTACAGGGACGGAAGAACACTGAAGCTTTCTTT. This chain joins TRBV5-1 and TRBJ1-1, with D perhaps matching TRBD1 (6 bases). This CDR3 is 15 amino acids long. Germline-derived CDR1 and CDR2 are SGHRS and YFSETQ. V lost 2 bases and J 1 base, leaving 12 bases between the germline ends.

The V gene is TRBV27, the J gene TRBJ2-7; TRBD1 agrees at 9 bases. The DNA end lines up better with TRBJ2-1; the J call may be wrong. The CDR3 extends over 15 amino acids. CDR1 is MNHEY, CDR2 SMNVEV, per germline (reference sequence). CDR3 sequence reads: CATSLGQGLWYEQFF. The CDR3 nucleotides are TGTGCCACCTCTCTTGGACAGGGGCTTTGGTATGAGCAGTTCTTC.

This clonotype was recorded many times. The gene calls are TRBV9 and TRBJ1-4; 10 positions match TRBD1. J lost 6 bases, V lost 4 bases, and 12 bases had no gene match. CDR3 size: 17 residues. CDR1 is SGDLS, CDR2 YYNGEE, per germline. CDR3 sequence: CASSPRFGQGGDEKLFF. DNA of the CDR3: TGTGCCAGCAGCCCTCGATTCGGACAGGGGGGTGATGAAAAACTGTTTTTT.

This clonotype came up many times. This chain uses TRBV3-1 with TRBJ1-5; D gene uncertain. Trimming took off 2 bases at V and 0 bases at J, with 5 bases between the two ends. CDR1 and CDR2 from the germline V gene are LGHDT and YNNKEL (reference sequence). This CDR3 spans 14 amino acids. For the CDR3, the DNA is TGTGCCAGCAGCCAATCGGATAGCAATCAGCCCCAGCATTTT. The encoded protein is CASSQSDSNQPQHF.

V gene TRBV9 combines with J gene TRBJ1-6, with TRBD1 matching 9 bases. Per germline, CDR1 SGDLS and CDR2 YYNGEE. Trimming at V came to 3 bases and at J to 7 bases, leaving 11 bases not matched to a gene. CDR3 length equals 17 residues. The CDR3 region is CASSGVPGQGLNSPLHF. The CDR3 DNA reads as TGTGCCAGCAGCGGCGTCCCGGGACAGGGACTCAATTCACCCCTCCACTTT.

On this clonotype itself: A read error is possible here, since a much larger clone lies one base away. This sequence joins TRBV6-9 and TRBJ2-7, with D perhaps matching TRBD2 (6 bases). The CDR3 runs 11 residues. Germline values: CDR1 MNHGY, CDR2 SVAAGI. CDR3 in amino acids: CASSYSREQCF. CDR3 DNA: TGTGCCAGCAGTTACTCCCGGGAGCAGTGCTTC.

This clonotype came up many times. The V call is TRBV30, the J call TRBJ2-1, with D perhaps matching TRBD2 (7 bases). The CDR3 spans 13 residues. CDR1 is GTSNPN, CDR2 SVGIG, per germline (reference sequence). Trimming left V 5 bases short and J 5 bases short, with 13 bases between. The DNA of the CDR3 is TGTGCCTGGTGGAGGGGGGGGGACAATGAGCAGTTCTTC. Its protein product is CAWWRGGDNEQFF.

The V gene is TRBV12-3 or TRBV12-4, the J gene TRBJ1-2; 11 positions agree with TRBD1. Germline trimming cut 4 bases from V and 8 bases from J; bases unmatched to any gene: 3. CDR3 length: 13 amino acids. CDR3 sequence: CASSWTGGAGYTF. CDR3 nucleotides: TGTGCCAGCAGTTGGACAGGGGGCGCCGGCTACACCTTC.

This chain uses TRBV7-6 with TRBJ2-7; D might be TRBD1 (7 bases). Trimming removed 1 base at V and 5 bases at J, with 15 bases between. Germline V gene sequence: CDR1 SGHVS, CDR2 FNYEAQ. CDR3 size: 15 residues. CDR3 coding DNA: TGTGCCAGCAGCTTAGTTGGCCAGGGGGGCCACGAGCAGTACTTC. It yields the protein CASSLVGQGGHEQYF.

The CDR3 nucleotides are TGTGCCGGGGTAGCGGGGCTCTCCTACGAGCAGTACTTC. It codes for CAGVAGLSYEQYF. V gene TRBV2 combines with J gene TRBJ2-7, with 8 nucleotides matching TRBD2. The CDR3 length is 13 residues. CDR1 and CDR2 (germline): SNHLY, FYNNEI. The J segment lost 0 bases and the V segment lost 11 bases, leaving 6 bases of the junction unmatched.

This clonotype was detected only a few times. This sequence joins TRBV6-2 or TRBV6-3 and TRBJ2-4; 10 positions agree with TRBD1. CDR1 MNHEY and CDR2 SVGEGT come from the germline V gene. The CDR3 runs 18 residues. With V trimmed by 5 bases and J by 0 bases, 10 bases remained unmatched. The CDR3 loop reads CASSTGQGGPLAKNIQYF. The CDR3 nucleotides are TGTGCCAGCAGTACAGGACAGGGGGGCCCGCTAGCCAAAAACATTCAGTACTTC.

This clonotype was found many times. The V and J genes are TRBV19 and TRBJ1-2; 12 positions match TRBD1. The V segment lost 7 bases and the J segment 7 bases; nucleotides outside the gene matches: 16. CDR1 is LNHDA, CDR2 SQIVND, per germline (reference sequence). The CDR3 is 17 amino acids. The CDR3 is CASTTSGQGASRLGYTF. The CDR3 DNA reads TGTGCCAGTACCACCTCGGGACAGGGGGCCTCAAGACTTGGCTACACCTTC.

V gene TRBV6-1 combines with J gene TRBJ1-5; D remains unclear. The germline V and J ends were trimmed by 6 bases and 9 bases, with 15 bases remaining between them. This CDR3 has 13 amino acids. Per germline, CDR1 MNHNS and CDR2 SASEGT. CDR3 coding DNA: TGTGCCAGCAGACGGACCGACGGAGGGCCCCAGCATTTT. As protein: CASRRTDGGPQHF.

In its sample, this clonotype was seen once. This is likely an artifact of a read error, given a far larger clone one base away. V gene TRBV5-1 combines with J gene TRBJ2-1; D not resolved. V gave up 0 bases and J gave up 10 bases, with 14 bases separating them. Germline CDR1 and CDR2: SGHRS and YFSETQ. The CDR3 consists of 14 residues. In nucleotides, the CDR3 is TGCGCCAGCAGCTTGGGGTACGTTAGCAACGAGCAGTTCTTC. Protein sequence: CASSLGYVSNEQFF.

This clonotype was observed at least ten times. CDR3 sequence: CASSFTPQETQYF. The CDR3 bases are TGCGCCAGCAGCTTCACACCACAAGAGACCCAGTACTTC. The rearrangement uses TRBV5-1 and TRBJ2-5; no definite D call. V was shortened by 2 bases and J by 2 bases, with 7 bases between the two germline ends. The CDR3 is 13 residues long. The germline V gene encodes CDR1 SGHRS and CDR2 YFSETQ.

This clonotype was seen ten or more times. J is TRBJ2-7 and V is TRBV5-5; D remains ambiguous. Germline CDR1 reads SGHKS; CDR2 reads YYEKEE (reference sequence). Trimming cost V 0 bases and J 4 bases, with 8 bases left between them. The CDR3 totals 13 residues. The CDR3 DNA reads TGTGCCAGCAGCTTGGTTAGCTGGTACGAGCAGTACTTC. As protein: CASSLVSWYEQYF.

This clonotype was seen many times. The J gene is TRBJ1-2, the V gene TRBV6-1, with a possible D match to TRBD1 (5 bases). The germline CDR1 and CDR2 sequences are MNHNS and SASEGT. The CDR3 has 15 amino acids. Trimming removed 1 base from V and 0 bases from J, with 9 bases in between. This CDR3 reads CASSEEGGANYGYTF. In nucleotides, the CDR3 is TGTGCCAGCAGTGAAGAGGGAGGGGCTAACTATGGCTACACCTTC.

This clonotype was seen repeatedly, ten times or more. This chain uses TRBV28 with TRBJ1-1; 10 bases line up with TRBD1. Unmatched junction bases numbered 3, after V lost 6 bases and J lost 11 bases. From germline, CDR1 is MDHEN and CDR2 SYDVKM. The CDR3 covers 11 residues. The CDR3 DNA sequence: TGTGCCAGCAGCCGACAGGGGGCTGCTTTCTTT. Protein: CASSRQGAAFF. Supplemented by reference TRBV28 and TRBJ1-1, the full variable domain reads DVKVTQSSRYLVKRTGEKVFLECVQDMDHENMFWYRQDPGLGLRLIYFSYDVKMKEKGDIPEGYSVSREKKERFSLILESASTNQTSMYLCASSRQGAAFFGQGTRLTVV.